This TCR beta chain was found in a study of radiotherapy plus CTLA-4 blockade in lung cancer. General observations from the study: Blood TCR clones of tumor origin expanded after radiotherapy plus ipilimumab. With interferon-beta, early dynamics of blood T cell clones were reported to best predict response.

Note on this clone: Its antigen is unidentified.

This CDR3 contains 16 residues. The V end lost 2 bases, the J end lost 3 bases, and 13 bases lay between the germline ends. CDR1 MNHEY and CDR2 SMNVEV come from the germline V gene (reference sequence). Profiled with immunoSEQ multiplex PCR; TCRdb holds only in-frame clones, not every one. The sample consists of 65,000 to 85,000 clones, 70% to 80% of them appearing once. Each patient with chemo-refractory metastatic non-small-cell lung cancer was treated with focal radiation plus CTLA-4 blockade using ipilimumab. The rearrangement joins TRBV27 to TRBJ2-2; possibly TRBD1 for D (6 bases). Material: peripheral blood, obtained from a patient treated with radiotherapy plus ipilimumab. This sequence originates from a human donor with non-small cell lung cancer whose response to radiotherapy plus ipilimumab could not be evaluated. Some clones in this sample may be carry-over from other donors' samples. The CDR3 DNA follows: TGTGCCAGCAGTTTAGGAAGGGGGTGGGACACCGGGGAGCTGTTTTTT. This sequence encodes CASSLGRGWDTGELFF.